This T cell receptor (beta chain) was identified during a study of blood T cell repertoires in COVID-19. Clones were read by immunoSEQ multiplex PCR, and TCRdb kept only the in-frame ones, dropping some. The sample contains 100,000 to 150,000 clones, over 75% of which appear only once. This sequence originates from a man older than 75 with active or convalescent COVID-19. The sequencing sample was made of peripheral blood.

CDR3 sequence (DNA): TGTGCCAGCAGCCTGTCGACTAGCACTATGGGGGATACGCAGTATTTT. Protein: CASSLSTSTMGDTQYF. The chain uses TRBV9 and TRBJ2-3, with TRBD2 identical over 7 bases. Germline CDR1 and CDR2: SGDLS and YYNGEE. The CDR3 has 16 residues. V lost 4 bases, J lost 6 bases, and 14 bases stayed unmatched.